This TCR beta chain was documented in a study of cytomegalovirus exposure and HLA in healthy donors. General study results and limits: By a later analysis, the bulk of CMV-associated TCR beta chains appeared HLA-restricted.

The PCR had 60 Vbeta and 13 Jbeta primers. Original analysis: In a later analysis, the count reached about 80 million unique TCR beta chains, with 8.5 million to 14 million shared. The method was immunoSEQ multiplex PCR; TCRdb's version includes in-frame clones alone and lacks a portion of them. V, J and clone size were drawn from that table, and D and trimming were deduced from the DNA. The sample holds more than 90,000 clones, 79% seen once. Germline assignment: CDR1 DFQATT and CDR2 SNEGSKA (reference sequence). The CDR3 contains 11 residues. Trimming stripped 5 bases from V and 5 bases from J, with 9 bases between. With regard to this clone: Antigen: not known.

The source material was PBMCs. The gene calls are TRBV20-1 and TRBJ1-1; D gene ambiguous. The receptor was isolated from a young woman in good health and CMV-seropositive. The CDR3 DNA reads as TGCAGTGCTGAGGATAATACTGAAGCTTTCTTT. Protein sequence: CSAEDNTEAFF.